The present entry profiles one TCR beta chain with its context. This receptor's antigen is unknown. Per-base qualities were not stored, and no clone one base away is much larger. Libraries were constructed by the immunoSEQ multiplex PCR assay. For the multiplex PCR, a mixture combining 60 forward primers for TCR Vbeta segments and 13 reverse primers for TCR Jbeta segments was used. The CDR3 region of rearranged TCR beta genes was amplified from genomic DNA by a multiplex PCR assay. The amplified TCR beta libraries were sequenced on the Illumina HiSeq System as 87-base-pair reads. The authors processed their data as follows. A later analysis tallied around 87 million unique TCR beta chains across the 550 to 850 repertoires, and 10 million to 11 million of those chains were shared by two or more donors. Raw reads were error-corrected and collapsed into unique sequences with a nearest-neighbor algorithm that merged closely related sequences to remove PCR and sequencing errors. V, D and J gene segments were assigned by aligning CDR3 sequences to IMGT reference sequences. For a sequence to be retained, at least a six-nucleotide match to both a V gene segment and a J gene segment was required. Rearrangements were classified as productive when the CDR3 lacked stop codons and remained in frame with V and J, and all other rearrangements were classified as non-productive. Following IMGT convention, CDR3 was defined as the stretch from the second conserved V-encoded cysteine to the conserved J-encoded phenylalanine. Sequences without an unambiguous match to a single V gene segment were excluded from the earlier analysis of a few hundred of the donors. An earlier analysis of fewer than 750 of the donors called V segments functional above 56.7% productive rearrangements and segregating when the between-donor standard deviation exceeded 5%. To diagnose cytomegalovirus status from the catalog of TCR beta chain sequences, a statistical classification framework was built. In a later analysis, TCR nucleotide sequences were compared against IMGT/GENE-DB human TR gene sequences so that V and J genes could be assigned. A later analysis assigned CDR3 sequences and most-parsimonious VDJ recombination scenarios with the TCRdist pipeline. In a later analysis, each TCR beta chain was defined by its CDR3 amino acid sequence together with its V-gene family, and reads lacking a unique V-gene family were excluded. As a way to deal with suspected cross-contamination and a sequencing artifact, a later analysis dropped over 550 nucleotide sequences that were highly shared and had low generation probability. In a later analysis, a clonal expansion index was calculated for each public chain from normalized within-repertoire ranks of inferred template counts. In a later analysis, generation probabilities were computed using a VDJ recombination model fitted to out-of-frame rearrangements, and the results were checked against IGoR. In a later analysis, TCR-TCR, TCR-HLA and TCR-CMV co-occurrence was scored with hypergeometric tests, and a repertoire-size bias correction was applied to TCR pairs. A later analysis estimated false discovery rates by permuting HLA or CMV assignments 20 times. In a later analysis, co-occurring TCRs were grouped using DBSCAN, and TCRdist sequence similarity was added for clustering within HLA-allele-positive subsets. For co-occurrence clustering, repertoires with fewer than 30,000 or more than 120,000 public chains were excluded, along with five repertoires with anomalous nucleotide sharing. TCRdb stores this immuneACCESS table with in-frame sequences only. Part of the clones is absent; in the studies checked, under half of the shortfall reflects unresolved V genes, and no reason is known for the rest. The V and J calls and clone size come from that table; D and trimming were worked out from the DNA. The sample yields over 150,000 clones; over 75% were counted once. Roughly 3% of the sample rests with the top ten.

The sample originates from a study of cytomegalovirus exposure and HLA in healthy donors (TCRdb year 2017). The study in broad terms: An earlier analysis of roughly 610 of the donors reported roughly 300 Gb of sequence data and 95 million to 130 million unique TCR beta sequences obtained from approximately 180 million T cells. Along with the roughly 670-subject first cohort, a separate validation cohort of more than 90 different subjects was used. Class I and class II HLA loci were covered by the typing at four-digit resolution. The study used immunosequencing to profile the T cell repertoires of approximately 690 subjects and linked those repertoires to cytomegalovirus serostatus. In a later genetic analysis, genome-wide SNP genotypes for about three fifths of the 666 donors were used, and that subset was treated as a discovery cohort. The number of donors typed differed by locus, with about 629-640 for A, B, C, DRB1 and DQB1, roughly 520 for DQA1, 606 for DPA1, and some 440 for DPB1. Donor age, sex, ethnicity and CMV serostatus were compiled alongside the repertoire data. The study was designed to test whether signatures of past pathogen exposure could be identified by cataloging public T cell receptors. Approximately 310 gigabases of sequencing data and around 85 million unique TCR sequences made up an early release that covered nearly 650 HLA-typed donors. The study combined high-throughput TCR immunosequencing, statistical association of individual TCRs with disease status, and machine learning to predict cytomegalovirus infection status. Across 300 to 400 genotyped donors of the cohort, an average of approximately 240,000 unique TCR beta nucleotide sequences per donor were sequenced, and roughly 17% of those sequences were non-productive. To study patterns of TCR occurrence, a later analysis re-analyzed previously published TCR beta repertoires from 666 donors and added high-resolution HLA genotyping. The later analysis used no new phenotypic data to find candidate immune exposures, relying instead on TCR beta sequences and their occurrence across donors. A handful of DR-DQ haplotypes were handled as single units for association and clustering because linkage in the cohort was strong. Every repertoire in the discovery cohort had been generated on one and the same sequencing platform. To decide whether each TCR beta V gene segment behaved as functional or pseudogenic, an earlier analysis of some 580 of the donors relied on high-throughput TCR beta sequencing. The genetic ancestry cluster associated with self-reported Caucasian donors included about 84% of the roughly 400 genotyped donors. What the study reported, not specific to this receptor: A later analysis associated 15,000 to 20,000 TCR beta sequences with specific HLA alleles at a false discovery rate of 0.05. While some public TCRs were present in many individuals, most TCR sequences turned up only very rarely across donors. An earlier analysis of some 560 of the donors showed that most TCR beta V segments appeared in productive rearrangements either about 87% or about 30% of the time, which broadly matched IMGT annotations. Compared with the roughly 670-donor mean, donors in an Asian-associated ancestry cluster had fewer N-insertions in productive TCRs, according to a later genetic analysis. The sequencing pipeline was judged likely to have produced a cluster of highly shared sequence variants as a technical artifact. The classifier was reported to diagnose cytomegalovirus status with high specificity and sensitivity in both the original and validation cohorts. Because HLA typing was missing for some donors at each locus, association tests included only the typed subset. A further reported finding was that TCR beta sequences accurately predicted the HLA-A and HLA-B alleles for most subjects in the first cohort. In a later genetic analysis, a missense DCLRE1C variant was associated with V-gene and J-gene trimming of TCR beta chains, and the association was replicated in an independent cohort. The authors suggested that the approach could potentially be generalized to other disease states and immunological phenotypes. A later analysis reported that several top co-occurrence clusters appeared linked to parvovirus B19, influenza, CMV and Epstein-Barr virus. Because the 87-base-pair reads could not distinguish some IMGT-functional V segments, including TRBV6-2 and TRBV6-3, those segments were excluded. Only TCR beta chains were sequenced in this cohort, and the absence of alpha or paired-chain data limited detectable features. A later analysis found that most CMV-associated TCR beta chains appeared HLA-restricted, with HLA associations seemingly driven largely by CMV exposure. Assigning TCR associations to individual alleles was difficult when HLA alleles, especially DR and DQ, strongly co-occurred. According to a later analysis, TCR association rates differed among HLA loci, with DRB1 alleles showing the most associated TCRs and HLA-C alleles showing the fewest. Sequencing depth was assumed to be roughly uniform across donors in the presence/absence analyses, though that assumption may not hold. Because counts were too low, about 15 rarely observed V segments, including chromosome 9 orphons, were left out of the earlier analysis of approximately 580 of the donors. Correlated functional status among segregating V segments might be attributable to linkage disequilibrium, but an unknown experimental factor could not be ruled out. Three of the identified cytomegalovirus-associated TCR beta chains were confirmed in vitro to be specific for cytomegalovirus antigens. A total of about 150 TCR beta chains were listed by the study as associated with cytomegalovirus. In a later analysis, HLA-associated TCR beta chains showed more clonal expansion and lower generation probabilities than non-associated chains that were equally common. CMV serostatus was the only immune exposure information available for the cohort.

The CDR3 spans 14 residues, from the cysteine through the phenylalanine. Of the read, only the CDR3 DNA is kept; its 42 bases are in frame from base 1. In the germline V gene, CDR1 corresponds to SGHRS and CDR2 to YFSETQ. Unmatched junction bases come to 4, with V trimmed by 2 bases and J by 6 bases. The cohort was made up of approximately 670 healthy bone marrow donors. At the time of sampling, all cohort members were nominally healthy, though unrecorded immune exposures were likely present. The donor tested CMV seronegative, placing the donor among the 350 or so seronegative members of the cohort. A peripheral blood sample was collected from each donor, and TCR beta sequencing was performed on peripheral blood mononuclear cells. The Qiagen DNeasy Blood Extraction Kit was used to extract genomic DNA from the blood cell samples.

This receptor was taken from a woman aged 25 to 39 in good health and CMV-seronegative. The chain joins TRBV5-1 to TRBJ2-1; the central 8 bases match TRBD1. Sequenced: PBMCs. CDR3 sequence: CASSLRQGRNEQFF. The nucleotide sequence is TGCGCCAGCAGCTTAAGACAGGGGCGCAATGAGCAGTTCTTC. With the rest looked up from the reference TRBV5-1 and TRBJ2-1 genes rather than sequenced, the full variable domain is KAGVTQTPRYLIKTRGQQVTLSCSPISGHRSVSWYQQTPGQGLQFLFEYFSETQRNKGNFPGRFSGRQFSNSRSEMNVSTLELGDSALYLCASSLRQGRNEQFFGPGTRLTVL.